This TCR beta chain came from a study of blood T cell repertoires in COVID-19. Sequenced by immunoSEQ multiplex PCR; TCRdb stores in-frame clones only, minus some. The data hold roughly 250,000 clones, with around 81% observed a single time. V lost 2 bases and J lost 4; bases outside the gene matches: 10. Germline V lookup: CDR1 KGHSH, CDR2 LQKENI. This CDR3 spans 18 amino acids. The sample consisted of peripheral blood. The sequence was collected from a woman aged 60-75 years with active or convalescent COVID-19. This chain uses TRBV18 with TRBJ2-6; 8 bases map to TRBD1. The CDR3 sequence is CASSPAGQELRGANVLTF. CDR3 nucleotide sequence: TGTGCCAGCTCACCAGCGGGACAGGAACTTCGCGGGGCCAACGTCCTGACTTTC.